This T cell receptor (beta chain) stems from a study of blood T cell repertoires in COVID-19. The overall study: Nucleic acid was either cDNA or gDNA, and it came from T cells, B-cell-depleted T cells, or PBMCs.

From germline, CDR1 is LGHDT and CDR2 YNNKEL (reference sequence). Trimming shortened V by 3 bases and J by 6 bases, and 18 bases separated the two germline ends. The CDR3 sequence is 15 residues long. Original data processing: Amplifying reference gene primers gave estimates of nucleated cell counts. Data came from immunoSEQ multiplex PCR; TCRdb stores just in-frame clones and leaves some out. V and J calls and clone size follow that table, whereas D and trimming were derived from the DNA. The table shows approximately 270,000 clones, with 70% to 85% occurring only once. Material: peripheral blood. The TCR was taken from a human donor with COVID-19, enrolled during active disease. The donor label of this sample is uncertain. The chain is built from TRBV3-1 (or the pseudogene TRBV3-2) and TRBJ2-7; tentative D call: TRBD2 (5 bases). DNA for the CDR3: TGTGCCAGCAGCCAGCTACTAGGAACTCCTAGCGAGCAGTACTTC. It yields the protein CASSQLLGTPSEQYF.